Shown below are 15 T cell receptor beta chains from a single sample sequenced in a study of T-cell reconstitution after alpha-beta-depleted transplantation in children. TCRbeta library preparation incorporated unique molecular identifiers. Each CDR3 protein gets one entry after TCRdb re-called the PCR reads with MiXCR. The sample carries approximately 400,000 distinct CDR3 sequences, 11% recorded once. The input for sequencing was PBMCs from the stem cell graft donor, taken from the stem cell graft. The receptors here all came from a human donor who donated a stem cell graft to a child with acute myeloid leukemia.

This clonotype came up a few times. This chain uses TRBV27 with TRBJ2-7; TRBD2 agrees at 7 bases. The CDR3 covers 16 residues. Germline V gives CDR1 MNHEY, CDR2 SMNVEV (reference sequence). V was clipped by 0 bases and J by 0 bases; unmatched bases: 5. The CDR3 here is CASSLSASGSSYEQYF. The CDR3 coding sequence is TGTGCCAGCAGTTTATCAGCTAGCGGATCCTCCTACGAGCAGTACTTC.

The rearrangement joins TRBV5-1 to TRBJ2-2; D is uncertain. Trimming cost V 2 bases and J 4 bases, with 12 bases left between them. The CDR3 runs 15 residues. Looked up from germline, CDR1 is SGHRS and CDR2 is YFSETQ. The CDR3 reads CASSFSTGGTGELFF. CDR3 in DNA: TGCGCCAGCAGCTTCTCTACGGGTGGCACCGGGGAGCTGTTTTTT.

This clonotype was detected many times. This chain connects TRBV10-3 to TRBJ2-7; 10 bases match TRBD2. V gave up 5 bases and J gave up 2 bases; unmatched junction bases: 9. Germline assignment: CDR1 ENHRY and CDR2 SYGVKD. The CDR3 sequence is 16 residues long. CDR3 bases: TGTGCCATCAGTCGACTAGCGGGCCGTCCCACCTACGAGCAGTACTTC. It specifies CAISRLAGRPTYEQYF.

This clonotype was seen a handful of times. The V gene is TRBV21-1, the J gene TRBJ2-7; the D call in the table, TRBD2, was not verified against the DNA. TRBV21-1 is a pseudogene. The CDR3 runs to 17 residues. The DNA of the CDR3 is TGTGCCAGCAGCAATCTCAGCTCTAGCGGGGGGGACTACGAGCAGTACGTC. Amino acid sequence: CASSNLSSSGGDYEQYV.

The V call is TRBV29-1, the J call TRBJ2-7; 9 positions agree with TRBD2. The germline gives CDR1 SQVTM, CDR2 ANQGSEA. CDR3 size: 14 residues. Trimming cost V 4 bases and J 5 bases; bases outside gene matches: 9. The chain's CDR3 is CSVVTGAGGHEQYF. The CDR3 region has the DNA TGCAGCGTTGTGACGGGGGCGGGAGGGCACGAGCAGTACTTC.

The table lists this clonotype with many counts. The chain recombines TRBV29-1 with TRBJ2-3; possible D gene TRBD1, 6 bases. This CDR3 is 14 amino acids long. CDR1 SQVTM and CDR2 ANQGSEA come from the germline V gene. The V end was cut by 8 bases, the J end by 0 bases, with 15 bases between. The CDR3 DNA reads TGCAGCTACTCACAGGGCGAAAGCACAGATACGCAGTATTTT. Its translation is CSYSQGESTDTQYF.

The V gene is TRBV5-1, the J gene TRBJ2-3; TRBD2 agrees at 9 bases. Per the germline V gene, CDR1 is SGHRS and CDR2 is YFSETQ. The J segment lost 1 base and the V segment lost 1 base, leaving 4 bases of the junction unmatched. The CDR3 covers 16 residues. This CDR3 reads CASSLSSSGGTDTQYF. Here the CDR3 DNA reads TGCGCCAGCAGCTTGTCGTCTAGCGGGGGCACAGATACGCAGTATTTT.

The gene calls are TRBV6-5 and TRBJ1-2; D possibly corresponds to TRBD1 (5 bases). The germline V gene has CDR1 MNHEY and CDR2 SVGAGI. V lost 5 bases, J lost 9 bases, and 10 bases lay in between. This CDR3 is built from 11 residues. This CDR3 reads CASSLQGSYTF. CDR3 DNA: TGTGCCAGCAGTCTCCAGGGAAGCTACACCTTC.

Many counts were recorded for this clonotype. The chain carries TRBV6-2 or TRBV6-3 and TRBJ2-7; unclear D gene. Deletions cut 2 bases from V and 1 base from J, with 3 bases between. Germline values: CDR1 MNHEY, CDR2 SVGEGT. The CDR3 runs to 12 residues. CDR3 amino acids: CASSYPSYEQYF. In DNA, the CDR3 is TGTGCCAGCAGTTACCCTTCCTACGAGCAGTACTTC.

This chain joins TRBV20-1 and TRBJ2-7; D gene uncertain. Germline CDR1 and CDR2: DFQATT and SNEGSKA (reference sequence). The CDR3 sequence is 11 residues long. V shed 3 bases and J shed 6 bases, with 9 bases lying between them. The CDR3 nucleotides read TGCAGTGCTAGTCCCCTCTGCGAGCAGTACTTC. Encoded protein: CSASPLCEQYF.

This clonotype has at least ten counts. The chain couples TRBV20-1 to TRBJ2-3, with 7 bases fitting TRBD2. V was clipped by 7 bases and J by 0 bases; unmatched bases: 4. This CDR3 is built from 13 residues. CDR1 and CDR2 (germline): DFQATT, SNEGSKA (reference sequence). The CDR3 sequence: CSVTGGSTDTQYF. The CDR3, as DNA: TGCAGTGTGACGGGAGGAAGCACAGATACGCAGTATTTT.

The genes are TRBV28 and TRBJ2-7; TRBD1 or TRBD2 may be the D gene (5 bases each). The V and J ends lost 8 bases and 3 bases respectively, with 11 bases between them. This CDR3 spans 12 amino acids. CDR1 MDHEN and CDR2 SYDVKM come from the germline V gene. The CDR3 loop reads CASGVGGYEQYV. The CDR3 region has the DNA TGTGCCAGCGGGGTTGGGGGCTACGAGCAGTACGTC.

This clonotype was seen a handful of times. The chain recombines TRBV6-6 with TRBJ1-2, with D possibly matching TRBD1 (5 bases). Trimming shortened V by 3 bases and J by 4 bases, and 9 bases separated the two germline ends. The CDR3 consists of 13 residues. The germline gives CDR1 MNHNY, CDR2 SVGAGI (reference sequence). The chain's CDR3 is CASSYPDSYGYTF. CDR3 DNA sequence: TGTGCCAGCAGTTATCCCGACAGCTATGGCTACACCTTC.

This clonotype was seen only a few times. The rearrangement uses TRBV4-1 and TRBJ2-7; D is ambiguous. V lost 2 bases to trimming and J lost 6 bases, with 5 bases between them. Germline CDR1 is MGHRA and CDR2 is YSYEKL. The CDR3 covers 11 residues. Written as DNA, the CDR3 is TGCGCCAGCAGCCAAAAGGGCGAGCAGTACTTC. Its protein product is CASSQKGEQYF.

This clonotype has more than one count but fewer than ten. The chain is built from TRBV24-1 and TRBJ2-2; D uncertain. Germline V gene data show CDR1 as KGHDR and CDR2 as SFDVKD. The CDR3 extends over 13 amino acids. Trimming stripped 9 bases from V and 1 base from J, with 8 bases between. CDR3 residues: CATGNRNTGELFF. The DNA of the CDR3 is TGTGCCACCGGAAACAGGAACACCGGGGAGCTGTTTTTT.